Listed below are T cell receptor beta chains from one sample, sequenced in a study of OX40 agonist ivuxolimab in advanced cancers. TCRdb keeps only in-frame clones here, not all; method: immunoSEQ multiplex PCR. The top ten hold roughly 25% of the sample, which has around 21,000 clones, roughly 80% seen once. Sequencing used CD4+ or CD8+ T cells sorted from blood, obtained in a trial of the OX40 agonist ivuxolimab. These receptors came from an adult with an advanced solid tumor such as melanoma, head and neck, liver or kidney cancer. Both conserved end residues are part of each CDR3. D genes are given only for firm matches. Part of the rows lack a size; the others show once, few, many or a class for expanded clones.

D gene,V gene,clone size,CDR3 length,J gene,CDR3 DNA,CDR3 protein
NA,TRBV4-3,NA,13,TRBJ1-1,TGCGCCAGCAGCCAAGATCCTGGGGATGAAGCTTTCTTT,CASSQDPGDEAFF
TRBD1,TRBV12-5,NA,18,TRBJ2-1,TGTGCTAGTGGTTTCGACAGGGCCCCATCGAGCTCCTACAATGAGCAGTTCTTC,CASGFDRAPSSSYNEQFF
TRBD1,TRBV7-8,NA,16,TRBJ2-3,TGTGCCAGCAGCTTAGACCGGGACAGGGTTACAGATACGCAGTATTTT,CASSLDRDRVTDTQYF
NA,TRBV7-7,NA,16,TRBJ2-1,TGTGCCAGCAGCCAGGGGGGTTTGGGGTCCTACAATGAGCAGTTCTTC,CASSQGGLGSYNEQFF
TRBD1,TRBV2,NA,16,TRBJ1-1,TGTGCCAGCAGTGGTACAGGGGACCTCTCAAACACTGAAGCTTTCTTT,CASSGTGDLSNTEAFF
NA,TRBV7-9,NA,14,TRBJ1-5,TGTGCCAGCAGCAGCTTCGGGGGCAATCAGCCCCAGCATTTT,CASSSFGGNQPQHF
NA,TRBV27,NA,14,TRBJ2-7,TGTGCCAGCAGTCCCTTCGGCCCAACCTACGAGCAGTACTTC,CASSPFGPTYEQYF
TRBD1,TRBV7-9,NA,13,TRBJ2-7,TGTGCCAGTAGCTTAGGACAGGATTACGAGCAGTACTTC,CASSLGQDYEQYF
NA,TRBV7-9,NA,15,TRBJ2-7,TGTGCCAGCAGCTCTGGGGGTGGCATCTCCTACGAGCAGTACTTC,CASSSGGGISYEQYF
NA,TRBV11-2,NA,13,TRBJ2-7,TGTGCCAGCAGCTTAGGTCTAGCCTACGAGCAGTACTTC,CASSLGLAYEQYF
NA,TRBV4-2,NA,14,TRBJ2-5,TGTGCCAGCAGCCAAGATAGAGGGGAAGAGACCCAGTACTTC,CASSQDRGEETQYF
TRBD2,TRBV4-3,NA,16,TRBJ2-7,TGCGCCAGCAGCCAAGAGGTAGCGGGGGACTCCTACGAGCAGTACTTC,CASSQEVAGDSYEQYF
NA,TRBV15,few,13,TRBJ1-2,TGTGCCACCAGCGAGGGGATTGGCTATGGCTACACCTTC,CATSEGIGYGYTF
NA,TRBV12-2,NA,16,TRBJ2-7,TGTGCAAGTCGCTCCCTGAGGGGTAGCGAGTCCTACGAGCAGTACTTC,CASRSLRGSESYEQYF